Listed below are T cell receptor beta chains from one sample, sequenced in a study of T cell responses to AZD1222 COVID-19 vaccine. The assay was immunoSEQ multiplex PCR, and TCRdb's table has in-frame clones only and misses some. This sample yields approximately 89,000 clones, of which approximately 90% are seen a single time; 2.5% to 3% belongs to the top ten. The sequencing here drew on peripheral blood, taken on day 0 of AZD1222 vaccination. These receptors came from an adult in good health. Both conserved end residues are part of each CDR3. Each record gives: CDR3 length, V gene, CDR3 protein.

cdr3_length: 15
v_call: TRBV6-5
cdr3_aa: CASSYSGQANTEAFF

cdr3_length: 17
v_call: TRBV7-9
cdr3_aa: CASSLGHFGESNQPQHF

cdr3_length: 14
v_call: TRBV9
cdr3_aa: CASSGTDYTGELFF

cdr3_length: 16
v_call: TRBV9
cdr3_aa: CASSTQGARGQETQYF

cdr3_length: 13
v_call: TRBV7-9
cdr3_aa: CASSRGSSYEQYF

cdr3_length: 14
v_call: TRBV6-5
cdr3_aa: CASSGLGSNQPQHF

cdr3_length: 16
v_call: TRBV4-1
cdr3_aa: CASSQGPGGSNQPQHF

cdr3_length: 16
v_call: TRBV28
cdr3_aa: CASSGYRDRVDTEAFF

cdr3_length: 14
v_call: TRBV19
cdr3_aa: CASSAGGADTEAFF

cdr3_length: 16
v_call: TRBV9
cdr3_aa: CASSVVPGSPYNEQFF

cdr3_length: 13
v_call: TRBV5-1
cdr3_aa: CASSSEMNTEAFF

cdr3_length: 13
v_call: TRBV5-1
cdr3_aa: CASNKGTNYGYTF